This T cell receptor beta chain was recorded in a study of early T cells in non-severe SARS-CoV-2 infection. About the research overall: Chains from this unsorted whole-blood bulk RNA could not be paired.

Each single cDNA molecule received a unique molecular identifier. TCRdb reprocessed the 5' RACE reads with MiXCR, giving one entry per CDR3 protein. The sample carries roughly 40,000 distinct CDR3 sequences, 5.5% to 7.5% recorded once. Study observations and caveats: A preference for anti-spike CD8 responses marked VDJdb matching, which missed private and CD4 specificities.

Trimming removed 1 base from V and 5 bases from J; junction bases left unmatched: 7. The CDR3 runs 15 residues. This clonotype has at least ten counts. Its antigen is unidentified. Material for sequencing was whole blood. The V and J genes are TRBV12-3 or TRBV12-4 and TRBJ2-5, with 7 nucleotides matching TRBD2. This receptor was obtained from an adult who was a healthcare worker with PCR-confirmed SARS-CoV-2 infection or an uninfected control (not recorded which). CDR3 amino acids: CASSLVSAGEETQYF. CDR3 nucleotides: TGTGCCAGCAGTTTAGTATCGGCGGGAGAGGAGACCCAGTACTTC.